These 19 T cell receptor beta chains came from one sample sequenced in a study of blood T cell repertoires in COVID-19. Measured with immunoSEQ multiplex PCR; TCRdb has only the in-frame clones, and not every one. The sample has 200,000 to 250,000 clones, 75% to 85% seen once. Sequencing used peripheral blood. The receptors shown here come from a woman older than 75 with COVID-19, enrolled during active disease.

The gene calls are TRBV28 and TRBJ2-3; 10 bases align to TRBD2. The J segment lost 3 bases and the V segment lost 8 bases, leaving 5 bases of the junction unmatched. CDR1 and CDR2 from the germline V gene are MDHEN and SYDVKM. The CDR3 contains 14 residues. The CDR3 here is CASGAGGPTDTQYF. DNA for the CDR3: TGTGCCAGCGGAGCGGGAGGGCCAACAGATACGCAGTATTTT. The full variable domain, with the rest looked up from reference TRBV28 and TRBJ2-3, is DVKVTQSSRYLVKRTGEKVFLECVQDMDHENMFWYRQDPGLGLRLIYFSYDVKMKEKGDIPEGYSVSREKKERFSLILESASTNQTSMYLCASGAGGPTDTQYFGPGTRLTVL.

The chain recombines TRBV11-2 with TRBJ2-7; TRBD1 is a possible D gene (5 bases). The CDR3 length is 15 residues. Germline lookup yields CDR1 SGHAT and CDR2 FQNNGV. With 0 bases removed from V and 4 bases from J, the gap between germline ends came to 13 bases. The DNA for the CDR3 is TGTGCCAGCAGCTTAGAACCAGGGCCTCCGTACGAGCAGTACTTC. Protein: CASSLEPGPPYEQYF.

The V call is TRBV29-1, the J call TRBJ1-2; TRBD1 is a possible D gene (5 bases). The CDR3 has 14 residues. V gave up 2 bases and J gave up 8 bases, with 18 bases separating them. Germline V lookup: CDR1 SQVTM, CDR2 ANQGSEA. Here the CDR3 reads CSVEIWTSFGGYTF. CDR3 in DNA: TGCAGCGTTGAAATCTGGACATCTTTTGGCGGCTACACCTTC.

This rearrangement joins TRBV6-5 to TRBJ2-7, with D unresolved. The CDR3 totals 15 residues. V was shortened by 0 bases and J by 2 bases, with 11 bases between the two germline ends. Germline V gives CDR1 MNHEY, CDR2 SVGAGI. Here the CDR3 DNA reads TGTGCCAGCAGTTACTCCTTCGATGGCCCCTACGAGCAGTACTTC. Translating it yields CASSYSFDGPYEQYF.

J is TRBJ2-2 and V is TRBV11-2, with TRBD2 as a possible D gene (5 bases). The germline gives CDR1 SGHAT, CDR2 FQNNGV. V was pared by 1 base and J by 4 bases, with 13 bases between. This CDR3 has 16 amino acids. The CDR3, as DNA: TGTGCCAGCAGCTTAGGGGAGATCAGCCGCACCGGGGAGCTGTTTTTT. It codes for CASSLGEISRTGELFF.

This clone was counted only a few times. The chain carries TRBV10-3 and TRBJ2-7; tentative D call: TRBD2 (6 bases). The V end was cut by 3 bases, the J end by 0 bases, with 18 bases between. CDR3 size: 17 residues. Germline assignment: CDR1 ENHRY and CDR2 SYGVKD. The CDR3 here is CAISEIAVPSSSYEQYF. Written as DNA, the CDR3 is TGTGCCATCAGTGAAATAGCGGTCCCTTCTAGCTCCTACGAGCAGTACTTC.

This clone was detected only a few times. The CDR3 sequence is CASSPPLKGQGRDYTF. CDR3 nucleotide sequence: TGTGCCAGCTCACCACCGTTGAAGGGACAGGGACGTGACTACACCTTC. V and J are TRBV18 and TRBJ1-2; TRBD1 matches 9 bases. The CDR3 has 16 residues. Trimming at V came to 0 bases and at J to 10 bases, leaving 12 bases not matched to a gene. Germline CDR1 KGHSH, CDR2 LQKENI.

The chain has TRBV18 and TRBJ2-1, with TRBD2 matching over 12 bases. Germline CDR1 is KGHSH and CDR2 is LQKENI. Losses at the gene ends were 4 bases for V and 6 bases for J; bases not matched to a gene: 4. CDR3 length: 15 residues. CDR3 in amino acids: CASSLGTSGFNEQFF. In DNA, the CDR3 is TGTGCCAGCTCACTGGGGACTAGCGGGTTCAATGAGCAGTTCTTC.

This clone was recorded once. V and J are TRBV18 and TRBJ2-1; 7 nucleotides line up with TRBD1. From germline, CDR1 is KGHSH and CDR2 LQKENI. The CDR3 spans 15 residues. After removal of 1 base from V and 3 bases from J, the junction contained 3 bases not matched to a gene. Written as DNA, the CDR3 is TGTGCCAGCTCACCACGACAGGGAAACTACAATGAGCAGTTCTTC. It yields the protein CASSPRQGNYNEQFF. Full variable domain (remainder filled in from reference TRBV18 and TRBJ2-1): NAGVMQNPRHLVRRRGQEARLRCSPMKGHSHVYWYRQLPEEGLKFMVYLQKENIIDESGMPKERFSAEFPKEGPSILRIQQVVRGDSAAYFCASSPRQGNYNEQFFGPGTRLTVL.

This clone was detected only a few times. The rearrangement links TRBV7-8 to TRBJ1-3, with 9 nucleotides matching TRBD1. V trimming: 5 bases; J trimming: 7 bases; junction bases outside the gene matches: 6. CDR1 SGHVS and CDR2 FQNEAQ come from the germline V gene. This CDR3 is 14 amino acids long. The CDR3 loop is CASSQTGGLNTIYF. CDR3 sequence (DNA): TGTGCCAGCAGCCAGACAGGGGGATTGAACACCATATATTTT.

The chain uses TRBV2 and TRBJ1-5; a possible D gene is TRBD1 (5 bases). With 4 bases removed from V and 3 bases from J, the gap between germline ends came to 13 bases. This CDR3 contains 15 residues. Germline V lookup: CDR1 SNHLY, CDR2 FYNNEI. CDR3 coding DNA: TGTGCCAGCAGTGCGGGGGGGTACTTCAATCAGCCCCAGCATTTT. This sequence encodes CASSAGGYFNQPQHF.

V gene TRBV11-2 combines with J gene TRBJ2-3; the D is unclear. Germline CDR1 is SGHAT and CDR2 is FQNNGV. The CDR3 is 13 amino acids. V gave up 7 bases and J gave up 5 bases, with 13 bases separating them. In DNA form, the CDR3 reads TGTGCCAGCACCCCTACGTCCGTAGATACGCAGTATTTT. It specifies CASTPTSVDTQYF.

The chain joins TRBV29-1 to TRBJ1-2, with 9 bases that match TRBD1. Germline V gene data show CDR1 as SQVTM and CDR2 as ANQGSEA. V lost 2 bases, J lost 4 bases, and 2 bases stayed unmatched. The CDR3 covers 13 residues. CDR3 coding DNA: TGCAGCGTTGAAAAGACAGGGGGCTATGGCTACACCTTC. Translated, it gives CSVEKTGGYGYTF.

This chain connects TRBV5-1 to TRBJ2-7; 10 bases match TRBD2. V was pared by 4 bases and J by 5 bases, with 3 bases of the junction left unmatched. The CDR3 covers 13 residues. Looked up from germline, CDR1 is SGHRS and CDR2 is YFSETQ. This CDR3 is CASSTGTSDEQYF. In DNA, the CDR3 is TGCGCCAGCAGCACCGGGACTAGCGACGAGCAGTACTTC.

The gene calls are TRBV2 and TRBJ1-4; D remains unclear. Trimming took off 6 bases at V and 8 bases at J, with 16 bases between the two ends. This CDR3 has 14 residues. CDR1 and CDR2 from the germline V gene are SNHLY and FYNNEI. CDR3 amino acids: CASRVTPSQEKLFF. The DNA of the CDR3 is TGTGCCAGCAGGGTGACACCCTCACAAGAAAAACTGTTTTTT.

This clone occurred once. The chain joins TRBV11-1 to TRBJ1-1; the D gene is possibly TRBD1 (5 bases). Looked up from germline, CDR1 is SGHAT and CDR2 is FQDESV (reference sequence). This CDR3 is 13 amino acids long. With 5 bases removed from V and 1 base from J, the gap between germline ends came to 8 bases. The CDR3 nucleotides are TGTGCCAGCAGCGCGGGACGGAACACTGAAGCTTTCTTT. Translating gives CASSAGRNTEAFF.

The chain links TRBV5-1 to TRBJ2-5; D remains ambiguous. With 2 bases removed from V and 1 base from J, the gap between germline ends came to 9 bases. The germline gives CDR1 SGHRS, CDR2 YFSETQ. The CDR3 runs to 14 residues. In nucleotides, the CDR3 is TGCGCCAGCAGCTTACTGGCAGGCCAAGAGACCCAGTACTTC. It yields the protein CASSLLAGQETQYF.

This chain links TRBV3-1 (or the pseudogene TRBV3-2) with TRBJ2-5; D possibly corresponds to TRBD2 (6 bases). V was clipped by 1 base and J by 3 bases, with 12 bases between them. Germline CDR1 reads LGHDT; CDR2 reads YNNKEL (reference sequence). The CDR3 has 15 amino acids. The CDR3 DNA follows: TGTGCCAGCAGCCAAGCCTATAGCGGTAAAGAGACCCAGTACTTC. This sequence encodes CASSQAYSGKETQYF.

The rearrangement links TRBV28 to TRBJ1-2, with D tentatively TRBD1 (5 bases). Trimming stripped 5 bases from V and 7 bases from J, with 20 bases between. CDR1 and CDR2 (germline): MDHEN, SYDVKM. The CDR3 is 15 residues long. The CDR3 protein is CASSDPGGRSSGYTF. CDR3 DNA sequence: TGTGCCAGCAGTGACCCGGGGGGACGCAGTTCTGGCTACACCTTC.